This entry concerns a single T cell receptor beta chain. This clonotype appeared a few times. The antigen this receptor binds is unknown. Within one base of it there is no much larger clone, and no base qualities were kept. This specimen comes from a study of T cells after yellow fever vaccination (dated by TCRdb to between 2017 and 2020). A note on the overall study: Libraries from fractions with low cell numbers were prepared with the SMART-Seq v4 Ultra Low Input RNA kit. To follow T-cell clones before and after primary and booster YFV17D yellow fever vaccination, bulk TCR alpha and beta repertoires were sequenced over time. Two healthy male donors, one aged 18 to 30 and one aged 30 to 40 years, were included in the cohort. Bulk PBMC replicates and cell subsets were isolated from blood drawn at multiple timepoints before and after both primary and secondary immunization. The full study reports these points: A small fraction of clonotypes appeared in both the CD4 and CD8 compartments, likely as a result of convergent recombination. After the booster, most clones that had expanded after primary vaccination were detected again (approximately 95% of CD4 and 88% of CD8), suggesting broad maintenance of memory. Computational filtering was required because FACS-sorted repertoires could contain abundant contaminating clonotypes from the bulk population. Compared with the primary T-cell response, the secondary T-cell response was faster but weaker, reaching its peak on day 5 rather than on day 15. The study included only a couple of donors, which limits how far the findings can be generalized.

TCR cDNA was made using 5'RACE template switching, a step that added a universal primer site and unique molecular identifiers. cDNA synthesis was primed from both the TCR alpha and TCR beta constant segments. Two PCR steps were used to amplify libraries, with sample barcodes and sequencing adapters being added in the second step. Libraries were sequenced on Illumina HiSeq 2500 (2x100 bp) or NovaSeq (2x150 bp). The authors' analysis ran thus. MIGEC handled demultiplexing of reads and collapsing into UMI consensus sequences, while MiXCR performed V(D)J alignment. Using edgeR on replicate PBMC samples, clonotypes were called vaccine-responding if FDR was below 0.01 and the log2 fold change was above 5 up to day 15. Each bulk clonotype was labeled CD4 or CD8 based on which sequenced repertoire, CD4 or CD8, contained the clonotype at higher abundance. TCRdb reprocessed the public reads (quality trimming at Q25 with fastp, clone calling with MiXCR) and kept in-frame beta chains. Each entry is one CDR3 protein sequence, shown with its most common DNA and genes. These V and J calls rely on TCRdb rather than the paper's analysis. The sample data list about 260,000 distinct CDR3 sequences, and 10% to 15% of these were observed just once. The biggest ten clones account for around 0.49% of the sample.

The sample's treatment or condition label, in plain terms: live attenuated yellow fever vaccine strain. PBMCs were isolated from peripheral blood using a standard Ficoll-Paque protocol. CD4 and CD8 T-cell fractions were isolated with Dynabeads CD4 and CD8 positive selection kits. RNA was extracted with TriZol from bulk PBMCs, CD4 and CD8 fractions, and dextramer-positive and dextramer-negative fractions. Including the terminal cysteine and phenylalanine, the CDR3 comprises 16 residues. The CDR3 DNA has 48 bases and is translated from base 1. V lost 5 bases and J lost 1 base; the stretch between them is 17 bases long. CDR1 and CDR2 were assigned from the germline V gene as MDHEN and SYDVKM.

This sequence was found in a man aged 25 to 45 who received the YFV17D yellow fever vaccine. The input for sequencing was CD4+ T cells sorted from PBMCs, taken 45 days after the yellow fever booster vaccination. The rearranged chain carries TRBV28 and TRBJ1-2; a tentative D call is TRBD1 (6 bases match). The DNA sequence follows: TGTGCCAGCAGTCTGGGGGGCCTGCATATTAACTATGGCTACACCTTC. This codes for CASSLGGLHINYGYTF.